This T cell receptor (beta chain) was obtained from a study of Ad26.COV2.S vaccination and SARS-CoV-2 variants. Study summary: Once or twice, 56 days apart, Ad26.COV2.S was delivered intramuscularly. Whole-study results and caveats: Total T cell responses may have been underestimated by the TCR breadth and depth analyses.

Using immunoSEQ multiplex PCR, the repertoire was profiled, and TCRdb retains in-frame clones only, with some absent. The table has hundreds of thousands of clones, around 93% seen once. V lost 0 bases to trimming and J lost 7 bases, with 10 bases between them. The CDR3 is 14 residues long. Germline V gene lookup returns CDR1 PRHDT and CDR2 FYEKMQ (reference sequence). A note on this clone: Its antigen is undetermined.

Described treatment: roughly 19 received Ad26.COV2.S at low or high dose, single or two shots; roughly five received placebo; per-sample allocation not given. Day 63 after the first injection of vaccine or placebo was the sampling time. The material sequenced was peripheral blood, taken in a trial of Ad26.COV2.S vaccine versus placebo. The chain joins TRBV13 to TRBJ2-4; D not resolved. This sequence was found in a person aged 18-60 years who received the Ad26.COV2.S COVID-19 vaccine or a placebo. The CDR3 protein is CASSLGLGQNIQYF. CDR3 DNA sequence: TGTGCCAGCAGCTTAGGCCTGGGCCAGAACATTCAGTACTTC.